This T cell receptor (beta chain) was sequenced in a study of T cell responses to AZD1222 COVID-19 vaccine (dated by TCRdb to 2020 to 2023). With regard to the full study: A total of more than 230 trial participants underwent TCR sequencing, of whom around 200 received two doses of AZD1222 and some 25 received two doses of the MenACWY control vaccine. Trial participants were enrolled into age subgroups of 18-55, 56-69 and 70-plus years, which contained approximately 150, 30 and 60 TCR-sequenced participants, respectively. Study-wide findings and limitations: Participants were mostly white British, with more females than males. The authors suggested clonal diversity may have been underestimated. Because no day 14 peak-response samples were available, the repertoires could be characterized only after the peak T cell response. Epitopes outside the regions mutated in the B.1.351 and B.1.1.7 variants were reportedly recognized by nearly half of the unique spike-specific TCRs. Only a handful of AZD1222 recipients were SARS-CoV-2 seropositive at baseline, limiting conclusions about previously exposed vaccinees. The 56-69-year group was small, and its depth increase did not reach significance, likely because of low power. CD4 TCRs associated with the vaccine covered the entire spike protein, and the dominant responses were in regions 160-218 and 743-854. A significant rise in spike-specific TCR breadth and depth was observed after two AZD1222 doses relative to day 0 and relative to MenACWY recipients.

The CDR3 regions of human TCRbeta chains were analyzed by immunosequencing. As for how the authors treated the data: TCRs in the repertoires were compared against a reference library of SARS-CoV-2-specific TCRs that had been generated with the MIRA antigen-specificity platform. Breadth was defined as the fraction of unique TCRs that were SARS-CoV-2-associated, and depth was defined as the fraction of total T cells that were SARS-CoV-2-associated. Using the MIRA data, each spike-specific TCR was mapped to the spike region that the TCR reacts to and placed in a CD4 or CD8 class. Log10-transformed breadth and depth values were compared by one-way ANOVA with Sidak's multiple comparisons tests. What TCRdb holds here is the immuneACCESS table cut down to in-frame rearrangements. Part of the clones is not present; checked against another copy, under half of the missing clones reflect an unresolved V gene, and the others are unexplained. From that table come the V and J calls and clone size; the DNA was used to work out D and trimming. The sample records 85,000 to 90,000 clones, over 85% of which are singletons. About 5.4% of the sample belongs to the ten largest clones.

A single count supports this clone. Which antigen it targets is not known. Base-call qualities are not available, and no considerably larger clone is one nucleotide away. The germline V gene (reference sequence) supplies CDR1 SEHNR and CDR2 FQNEAQ. V and J are truncated by 4 bases and 2 bases respectively, leaving an intervening sequence of 11 bases. The CDR3 runs 14 amino acids, cysteine and phenylalanine included. Only the CDR3 region is kept as DNA, spanning 42 bases read in frame from base 1. In light of the paper, this sample's time point label describes: about 28 days (+/-7) after the second vaccine dose. AZD1222 recipients whose second dose came at about 4 weeks and those whose second dose came at about 12 weeks were combined into one group, since spike-specific TCR depth and breadth did not differ between the two schedules. The vaccinee samples were drawn from two UK trials, COV001 and COV002, one of which was a single-blind randomized controlled phase 2/3 trial testing AZD1222 (ChAdOx1 nCoV-19) in healthy adults. For TCRbeta chain sequencing, PBMC samples from trial participants were taken at day 0 and at day 28 after the second dose.

The clonotype originates from an adult who received the AZD1222 COVID-19 vaccine. The sequencing used peripheral blood, collected 28 days after the second AZD1222 dose. Recombination joined TRBV7-9 with TRBJ2-5; the D assignment is uncertain and may be TRBD1 or TRBD2, with 5 bases supporting each. The nucleotide sequence reads as follows: TGTGCCAGCAGCTCCCCCGGGGCTCAAGAGACCCAGTACTTC. It translates to CASSSPGAQETQYF.